This section outlines one T cell receptor (beta chain) sequence together with its context. The cohort comprised adults aged 18 to 89 years residing in approximately 25 US areas. These data come from a study of blood T cell repertoires in COVID-19. Study at large: In each case, the material was cDNA or gDNA derived from T cells, B-cell-depleted T cells, or PBMCs.

The CDR3 sequence is 15 residues long. Germline CDR1 SGHRS, CDR2 YFSETQ. The V gene end was trimmed by 0 bases and the J gene end by 4 bases; junction bases not matched to a gene: 5. Original analysis: How many nucleated cells were present was estimated from reference gene primer amplification. Only in-frame clones appear in the TCRdb table, and some are missing; sequencing was by immunoSEQ multiplex PCR. V and J calls and clone size are as listed in that table; D and trimming were resolved from the DNA. Of some 220,000 clones in the sample, 88% are singletons; the top ten hold just over 2.5%. J is TRBJ1-1 and V is TRBV5-1; 8 nucleotides match TRBD1. This receptor was obtained from a woman aged 25 to 39 who had recovered from COVID-19. Sequences were obtained from PBMCs or T cells enriched from blood (not recorded which). This CDR3 is CASSLEQGVITEAFF. In DNA, the CDR3 is TGCGCCAGCAGCTTGGAACAGGGGGTGATCACTGAAGCTTTCTTT.